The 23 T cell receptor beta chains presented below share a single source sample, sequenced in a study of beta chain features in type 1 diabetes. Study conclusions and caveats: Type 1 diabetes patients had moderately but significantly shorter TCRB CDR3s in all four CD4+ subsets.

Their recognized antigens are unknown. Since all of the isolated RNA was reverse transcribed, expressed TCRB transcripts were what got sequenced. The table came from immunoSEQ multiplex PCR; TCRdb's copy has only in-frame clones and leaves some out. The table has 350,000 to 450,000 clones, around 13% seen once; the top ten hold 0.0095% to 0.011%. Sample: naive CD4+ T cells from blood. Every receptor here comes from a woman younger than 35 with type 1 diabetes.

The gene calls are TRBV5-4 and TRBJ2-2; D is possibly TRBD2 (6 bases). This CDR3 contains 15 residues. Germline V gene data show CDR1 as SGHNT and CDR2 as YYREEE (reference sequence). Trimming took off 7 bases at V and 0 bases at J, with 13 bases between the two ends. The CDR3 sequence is CASGPGLTNTGELFF. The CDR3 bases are TGTGCCAGCGGGCCGGGACTGACGAACACCGGGGAGCTGTTTTTT.

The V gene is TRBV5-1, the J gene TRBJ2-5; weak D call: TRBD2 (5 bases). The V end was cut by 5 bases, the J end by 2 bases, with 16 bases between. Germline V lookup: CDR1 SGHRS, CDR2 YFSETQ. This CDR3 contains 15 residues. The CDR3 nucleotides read TGCGCCAGCAGTCTTGGCGGGCCCGGACAAGAGACCCAGTACTTC. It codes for CASSLGGPGQETQYF.

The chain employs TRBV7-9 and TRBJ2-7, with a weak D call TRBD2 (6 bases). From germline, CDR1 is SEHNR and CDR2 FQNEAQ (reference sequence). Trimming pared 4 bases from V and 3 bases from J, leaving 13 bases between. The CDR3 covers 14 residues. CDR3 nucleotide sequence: TGTGCCAGCAGCTCCCCGAGGAGGGGCTACGAGCAGTACTTC. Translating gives CASSSPRRGYEQYF.

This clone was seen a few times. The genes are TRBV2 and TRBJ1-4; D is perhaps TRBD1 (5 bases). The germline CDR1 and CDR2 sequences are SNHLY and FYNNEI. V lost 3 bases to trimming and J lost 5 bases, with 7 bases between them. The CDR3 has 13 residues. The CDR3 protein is CASSDAGNEKLFF. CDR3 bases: TGTGCCAGCAGTGATGCAGGGAATGAAAAACTGTTTTTT.

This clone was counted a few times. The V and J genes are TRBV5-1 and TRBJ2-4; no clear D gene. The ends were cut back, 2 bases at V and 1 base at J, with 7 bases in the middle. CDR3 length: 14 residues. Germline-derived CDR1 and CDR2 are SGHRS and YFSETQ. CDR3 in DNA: TGCGCCAGCAGCTTCACCCAGGCCAAAAACATTCAGTACTTC. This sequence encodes CASSFTQAKNIQYF.

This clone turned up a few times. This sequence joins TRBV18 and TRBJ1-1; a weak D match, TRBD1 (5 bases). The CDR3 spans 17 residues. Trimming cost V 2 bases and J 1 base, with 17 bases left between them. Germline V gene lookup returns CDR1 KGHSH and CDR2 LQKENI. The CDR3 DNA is TGTGCCAGCTCACCATTTGTGCAAGGGGCCAAGAACACTGAAGCTTTCTTT. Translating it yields CASSPFVQGAKNTEAFF.

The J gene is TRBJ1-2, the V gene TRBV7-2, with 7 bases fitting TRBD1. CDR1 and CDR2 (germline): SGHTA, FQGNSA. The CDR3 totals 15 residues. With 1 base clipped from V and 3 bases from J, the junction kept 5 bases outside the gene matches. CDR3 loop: CASSLVITGDYGYTF. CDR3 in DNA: TGTGCCAGCAGCTTAGTTATAACAGGGGACTATGGCTACACCTTC.

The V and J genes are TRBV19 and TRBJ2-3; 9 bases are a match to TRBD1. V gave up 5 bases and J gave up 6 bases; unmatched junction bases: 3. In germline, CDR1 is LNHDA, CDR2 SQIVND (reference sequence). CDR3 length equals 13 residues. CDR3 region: CASSRQGEDTQYF. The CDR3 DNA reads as TGTGCCAGTAGTCGACAGGGGGAGGATACGCAGTATTTT.

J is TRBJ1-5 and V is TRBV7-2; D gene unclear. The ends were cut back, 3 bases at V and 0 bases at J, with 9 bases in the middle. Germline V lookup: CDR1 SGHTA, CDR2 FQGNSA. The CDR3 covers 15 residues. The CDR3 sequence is CASSFGRLSNQPQHF. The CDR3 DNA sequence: TGTGCCAGCAGCTTCGGCAGACTTAGCAATCAGCCCCAGCATTTT.

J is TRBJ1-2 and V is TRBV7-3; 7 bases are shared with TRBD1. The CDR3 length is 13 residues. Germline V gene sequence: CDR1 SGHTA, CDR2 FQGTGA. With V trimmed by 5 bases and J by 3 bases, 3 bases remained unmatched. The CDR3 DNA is TGTGCCAGCAGCGCTACAGGGGACTATGGCTACACCTTC. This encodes CASSATGDYGYTF.

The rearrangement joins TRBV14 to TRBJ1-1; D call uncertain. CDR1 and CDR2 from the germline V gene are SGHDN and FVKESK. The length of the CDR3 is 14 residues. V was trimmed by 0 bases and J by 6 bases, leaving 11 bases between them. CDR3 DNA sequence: TGTGCCAGCAGCCAAGAAGGGCGGGTTGCTGAAGCTTTCTTT. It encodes CASSQEGRVAEAFF.

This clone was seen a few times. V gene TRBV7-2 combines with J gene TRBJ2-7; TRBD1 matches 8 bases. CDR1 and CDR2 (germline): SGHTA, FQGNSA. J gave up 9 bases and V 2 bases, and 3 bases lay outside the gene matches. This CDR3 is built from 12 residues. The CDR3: CASSLLGTGQYF. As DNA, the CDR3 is TGTGCCAGCAGCTTATTAGGGACAGGGCAGTACTTC. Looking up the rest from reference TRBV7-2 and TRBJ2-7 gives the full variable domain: GAGVSQSPSNKVTEKGKDVELRCDPISGHTALYWYRQSLGQGLEFLIYFQGNSAPDKSGLPSDRFSAERTGGSVSTLTIQRTQQEDSAVYLCASSLLGTGQYFGPGTRLTVT.

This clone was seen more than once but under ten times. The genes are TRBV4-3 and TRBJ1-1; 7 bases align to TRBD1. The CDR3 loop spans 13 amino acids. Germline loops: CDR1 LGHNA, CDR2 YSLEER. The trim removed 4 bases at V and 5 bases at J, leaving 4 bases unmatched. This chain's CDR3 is CASSRDRGTEAFF. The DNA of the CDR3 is TGCGCCAGCAGCCGGGACAGAGGAACTGAAGCTTTCTTT.

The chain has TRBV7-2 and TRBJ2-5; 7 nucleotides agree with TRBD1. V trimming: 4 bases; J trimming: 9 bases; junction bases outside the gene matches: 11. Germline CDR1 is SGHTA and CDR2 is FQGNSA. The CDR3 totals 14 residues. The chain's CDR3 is CASSSTGAPGAQYF. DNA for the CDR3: TGTGCCAGCAGCTCTACAGGGGCTCCAGGGGCCCAGTACTTC. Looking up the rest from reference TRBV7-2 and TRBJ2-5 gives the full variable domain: GAGVSQSPSNKVTEKGKDVELRCDPISGHTALYWYRQSLGQGLEFLIYFQGNSAPDKSGLPSDRFSAERTGGSVSTLTIQRTQQEDSAVYLCASSSTGAPGAQYFGPGTRLLVL.

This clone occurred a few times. The CDR3 DNA is TGCAGCGCCTCCAGACTAGCGGGAGAGGGGACCCAGTACTTC. The encoded protein is CSASRLAGEGTQYF. The gene calls are TRBV29-1 and TRBJ2-5; 12 bases align to TRBD2. V was clipped by 7 bases and J by 7 bases; unmatched bases: 10. CDR3 length: 14 residues. Germline CDR1 is SQVTM and CDR2 is ANQGSEA. The whole variable domain, filled in from reference TRBV29-1 and TRBJ2-5, reads SAVISQKPSRDICQRGTSLTIQCQVDSQVTMMFWYRQQPGQSLTLIATANQGSEATYESGFVIDKFPISRPNLTFSTLTVSNMSPEDSSIYLCSASRLAGEGTQYFGPGTRLLVL.

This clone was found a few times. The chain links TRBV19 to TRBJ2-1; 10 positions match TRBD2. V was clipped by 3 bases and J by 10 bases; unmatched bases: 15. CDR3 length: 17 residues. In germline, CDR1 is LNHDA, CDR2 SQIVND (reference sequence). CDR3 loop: CASSMFEASGRAWEQFF. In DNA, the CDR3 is TGTGCCAGTAGTATGTTCGAGGCCAGCGGGAGGGCCTGGGAGCAGTTCTTC.

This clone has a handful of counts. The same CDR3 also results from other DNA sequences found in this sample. CDR3 region: CASSLADSYNEQFF. DNA of the CDR3: TGCGCCAGCAGCTTAGCGGACTCCTACAATGAGCAGTTCTTC. The chain combines TRBV5-1 with TRBJ2-1; possibly TRBD2 for D (5 bases). The germline CDR1 and CDR2 sequences are SGHRS and YFSETQ. The CDR3 covers 14 residues. V was cut by 2 bases and J by 0 bases, with 6 bases left in between.

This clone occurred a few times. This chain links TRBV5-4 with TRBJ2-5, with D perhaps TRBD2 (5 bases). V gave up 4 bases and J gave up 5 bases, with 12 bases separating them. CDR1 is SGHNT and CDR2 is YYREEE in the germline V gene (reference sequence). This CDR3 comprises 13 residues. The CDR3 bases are TGTGCCAGCAGCCGGCCGGGGTTGGAGACCCAGTACTTC. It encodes CASSRPGLETQYF. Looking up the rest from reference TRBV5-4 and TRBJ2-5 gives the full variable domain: ETGVTQSPTHLIKTRGQQVTLRCSSQSGHNTVSWYQQALGQGPQFIFQYYREEENGRGNFPPRFSGLQFPNYSSELNVNALELDDSALYLCASSRPGLETQYFGPGTRLLVL.

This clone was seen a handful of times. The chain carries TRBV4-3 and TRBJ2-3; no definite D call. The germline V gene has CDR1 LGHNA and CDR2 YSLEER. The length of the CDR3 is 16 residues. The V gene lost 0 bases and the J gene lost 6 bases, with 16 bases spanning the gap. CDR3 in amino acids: CASSQDFSRSSDTQYF. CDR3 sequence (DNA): TGCGCCAGCAGCCAAGATTTCTCCAGGTCCAGCGATACGCAGTATTTT.

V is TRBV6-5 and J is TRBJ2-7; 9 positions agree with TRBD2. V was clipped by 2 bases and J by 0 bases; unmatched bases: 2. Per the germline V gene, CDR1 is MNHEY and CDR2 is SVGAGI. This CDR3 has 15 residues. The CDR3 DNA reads TGTGCCAGCAGTTACAGCGGGAGGACCTCCTACGAGCAGTACTTC. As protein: CASSYSGRTSYEQYF.

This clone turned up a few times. The CDR3 DNA reads TGTGCCTGTACTCCTAGGATAAATGAGCAGTTCTTC. Its protein is CACTPRINEQFF. The chain carries TRBV30 and TRBJ2-1; D not resolved. Germline V gene lookup returns CDR1 GTSNPN and CDR2 SVGIG (reference sequence). CDR3 size: 12 residues. Trimming removed 6 bases from V and 7 bases from J, with 13 bases in between. The variable domain in full, with the rest retrieved from reference TRBV30 and TRBJ2-1, is SQTIHQWPATLVQPVGSPLSLECTVEGTSNPNLYWYRQAAGRGLQLLFYSVGIGQISSEVPQNLSASRPQDRQFILSSKKLLLSDSGFYLCACTPRINEQFFGPGTRLTVL.

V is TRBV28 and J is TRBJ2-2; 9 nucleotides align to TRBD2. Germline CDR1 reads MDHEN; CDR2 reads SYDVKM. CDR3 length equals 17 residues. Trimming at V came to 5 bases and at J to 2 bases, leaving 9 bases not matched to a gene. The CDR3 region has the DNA TGTGCCAGCAGTCACCTGGGACTAGCTGACAACACCGGGGAGCTGTTTTTT. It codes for CASSHLGLADNTGELFF.

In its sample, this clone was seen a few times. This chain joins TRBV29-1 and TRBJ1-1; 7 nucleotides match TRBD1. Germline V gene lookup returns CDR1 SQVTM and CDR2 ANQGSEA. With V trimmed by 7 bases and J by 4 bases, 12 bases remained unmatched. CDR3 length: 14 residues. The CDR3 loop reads CSGVDRATGTEAFF. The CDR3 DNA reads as TGCAGCGGCGTAGACAGGGCCACGGGCACTGAAGCTTTCTTT.